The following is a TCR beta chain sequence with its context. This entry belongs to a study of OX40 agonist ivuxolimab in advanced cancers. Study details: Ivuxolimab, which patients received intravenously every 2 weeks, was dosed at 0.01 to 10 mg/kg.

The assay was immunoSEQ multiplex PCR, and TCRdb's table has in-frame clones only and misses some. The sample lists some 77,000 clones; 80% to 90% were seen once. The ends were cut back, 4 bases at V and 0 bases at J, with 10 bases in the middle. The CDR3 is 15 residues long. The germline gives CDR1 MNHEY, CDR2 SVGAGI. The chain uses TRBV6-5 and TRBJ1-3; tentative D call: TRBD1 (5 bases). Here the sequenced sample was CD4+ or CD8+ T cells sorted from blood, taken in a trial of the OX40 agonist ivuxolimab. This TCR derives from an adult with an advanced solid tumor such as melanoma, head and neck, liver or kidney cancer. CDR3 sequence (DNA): TGTGCCAGCAGTTCCGGGGCCCTCTCTGGAAACACCATATATTTT. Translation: CASSSGALSGNTIYF.